This T cell receptor (beta chain) is from a study of monozygotic twins with inflammatory bowel disease. TCRdb re-called the 5' RACE reads; one entry per CDR3 protein, DNA not given. This repertoire comprises approximately 400,000 distinct CDR3 sequences; its ten largest clones make up 2% to 3%. Study observations and caveats: Patients received differing immunosuppressive treatments, which may have added variability to their repertoires.

Looked up from germline, CDR1 is SEHNR and CDR2 is FQNEAQ (reference sequence). This CDR3 is 16 amino acids long. As regards this clonotype: No antigen is known for it.

This chain connects TRBV7-9 to TRBJ2-3; TCRdb names TRBD2, which stays unverified in the absence of DNA. This receptor was obtained from a human donor with ulcerative colitis or Crohn's disease, or a healthy co-twin of an affected twin (not recorded which). The sequencing input was blood. The CDR3 spells CASSLLLDSRADTQYF. The variable domain in full, completed from reference TRBV7-9 and TRBJ2-3, reads DTGVSQNPRHKITKRGQNVTFRCDPISEHNRLYWYRQTLGQGPEFLTYFQNEAQLEKSRLLSDRFSAERPKGSFSTLEIQRTEQGDSAMYLCASSLLLDSRADTQYFGPGTRLTVL.